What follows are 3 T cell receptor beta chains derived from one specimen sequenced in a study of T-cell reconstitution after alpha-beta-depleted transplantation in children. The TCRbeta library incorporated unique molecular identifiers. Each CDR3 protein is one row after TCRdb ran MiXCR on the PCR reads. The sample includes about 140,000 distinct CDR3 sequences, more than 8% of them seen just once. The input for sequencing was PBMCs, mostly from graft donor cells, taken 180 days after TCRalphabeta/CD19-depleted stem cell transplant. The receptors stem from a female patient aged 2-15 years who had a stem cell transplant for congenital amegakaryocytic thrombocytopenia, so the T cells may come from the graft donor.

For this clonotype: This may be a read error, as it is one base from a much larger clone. CDR3 coding DNA: TGTGCCACCAGTAGACTCCTAGCGGGGGAAAGCACAGATACGCAGTATTTT. Encoded protein: CATSRLLAGESTDTQYF. The V call is TRBV10-3, the J call TRBJ2-3, with TRBD2 identical over 10 bases. CDR3 length: 17 residues. Germline lookup yields CDR1 ENHRY and CDR2 SYGVKD.

The CDR3 nucleotides read TGCGCCAGCAGCTTTTTTCTTCTAGCGGGAGTCAGCTCCTACAATGAGCAGTTCTTC. This encodes CASSFFLLAGVSSYNEQFF. The V call is TRBV5-1, the J call TRBJ2-1; 10 bases fit TRBD2. CDR1 is SGHRS and CDR2 is YFSETQ in the germline V gene. Losses at the gene ends were 2 bases for V and 0 bases for J; bases not matched to a gene: 11. This CDR3 contains 19 residues.

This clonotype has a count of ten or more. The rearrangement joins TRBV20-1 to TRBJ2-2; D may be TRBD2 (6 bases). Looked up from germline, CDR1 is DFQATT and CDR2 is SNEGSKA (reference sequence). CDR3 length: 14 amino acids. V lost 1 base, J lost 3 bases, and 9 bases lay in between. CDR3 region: CSARAGAHTGELFF. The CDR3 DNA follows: TGCAGTGCTAGAGCGGGAGCGCACACCGGGGAGCTGTTTTTT.